This TCR beta chain came from a study of cytomegalovirus exposure and HLA in healthy donors. Regarding the study as a whole: The classifier reportedly diagnosed cytomegalovirus status with high sensitivity and specificity. Cytomegalovirus-associated TCR beta chains were listed, numbering roughly 150.

Worth noting for this clone: Its cognate antigen is unknown.

Sequencing used immunoSEQ multiplex PCR; TCRdb keeps in-frame clones, though not all of them. The sample has about 110,000 clones, roughly nine tenths seen once. Sequencing was carried out using PBMCs. The sequence was obtained from a young woman in good health and CMV-seronegative.

The CDR3 here is CASTGGSSYNEQFF. The CDR3 DNA follows: TGCGCCAGCACTGGGGGCAGCTCCTACAATGAGCAGTTCTTC. The rearrangement joins TRBV5-1 to TRBJ2-1; maybe TRBD1 (6 bases). The CDR3 covers 14 residues. The germline gives CDR1 SGHRS, CDR2 YFSETQ. The V end lost 6 bases, the J end lost 0 bases, and 10 bases lay between the germline ends.